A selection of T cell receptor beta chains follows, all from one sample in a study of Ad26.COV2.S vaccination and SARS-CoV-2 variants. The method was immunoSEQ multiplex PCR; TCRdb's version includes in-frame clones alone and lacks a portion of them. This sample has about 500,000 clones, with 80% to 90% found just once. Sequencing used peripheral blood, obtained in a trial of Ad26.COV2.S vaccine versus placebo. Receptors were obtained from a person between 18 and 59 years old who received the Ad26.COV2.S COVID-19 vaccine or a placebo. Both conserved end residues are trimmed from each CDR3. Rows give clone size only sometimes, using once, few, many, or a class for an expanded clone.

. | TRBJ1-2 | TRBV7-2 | ASSLAPGGPYGYT
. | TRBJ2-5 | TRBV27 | ASSPQGWETQY
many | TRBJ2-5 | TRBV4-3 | ASSQFAPTPEIQTQY
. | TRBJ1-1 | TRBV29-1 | SVDLERGEAF
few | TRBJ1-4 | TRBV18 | ASSSGTGLFGGEKLF
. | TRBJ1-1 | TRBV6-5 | HSKGMNTEAF
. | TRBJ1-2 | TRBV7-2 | ASSLTERLLSYGYT
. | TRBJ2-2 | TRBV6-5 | ASSGTANTGELF
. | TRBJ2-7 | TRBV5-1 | ASSPQTSGRPLYEQY
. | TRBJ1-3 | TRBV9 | ASSVRTGRNTIY
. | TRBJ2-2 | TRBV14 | ASSQERLAGVSTGELF
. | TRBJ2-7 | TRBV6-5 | ASSRGQGYYEQY
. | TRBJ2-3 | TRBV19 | ASSKTGTDTQY
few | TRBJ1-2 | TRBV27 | ASSPNRVNYGYT
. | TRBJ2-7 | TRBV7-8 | ASSLVSGSRYSYEQY
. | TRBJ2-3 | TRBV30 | AWSVLRTSGSTDTQY
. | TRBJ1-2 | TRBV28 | ASSQATRPYGYT
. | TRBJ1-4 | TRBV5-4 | ASSLARGEKLF
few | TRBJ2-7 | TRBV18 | ASSPGGISYEQY
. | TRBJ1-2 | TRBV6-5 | ASSYSTGGYYGYT
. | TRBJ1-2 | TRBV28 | ASSPTTRVYGYT
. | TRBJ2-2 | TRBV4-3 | ASSSVPGGELF
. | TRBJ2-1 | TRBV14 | ASSNRGAGASSYNEQF
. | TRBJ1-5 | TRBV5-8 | ASSLVYGSPNEHH
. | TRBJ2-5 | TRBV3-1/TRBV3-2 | ASSFDDRGQETQY
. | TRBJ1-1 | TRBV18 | ASSPTTEKNTEAF
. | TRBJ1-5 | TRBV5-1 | ASSFDPSQPQH
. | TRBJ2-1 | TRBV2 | ATKEIPHEQF
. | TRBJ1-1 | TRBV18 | ASSRRTGQMNTEAF
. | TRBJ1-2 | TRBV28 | ASSFSPPAYT
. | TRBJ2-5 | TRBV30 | AAIPSMYQETQY
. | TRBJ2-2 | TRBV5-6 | ASSLFGGELF
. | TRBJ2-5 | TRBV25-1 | ASSEYNDLEGTQY
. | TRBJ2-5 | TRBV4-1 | ASSQVSGTRETQY
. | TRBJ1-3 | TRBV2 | ASSAPSVSSGNTIY
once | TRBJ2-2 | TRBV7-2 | ASTPTRTGELF
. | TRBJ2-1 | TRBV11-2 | ASSPRLAGTPFYNEQF
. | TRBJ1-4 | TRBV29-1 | SALSGNNEKLF
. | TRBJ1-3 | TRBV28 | ASSWRQVGLGNTIY
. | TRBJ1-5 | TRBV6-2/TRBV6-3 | ASSSEGAAPQH